This TCR beta chain emerged from a study of T cell repertoires in ileal Crohn's disease. Study-wide results and caveats: Every patient over 26.8% clonality showed endoscopic recurrence. Active smokers at surgery had more clonal expansions than non-smokers.

The CDR3 has 14 amino acids. The V and J ends lost 5 bases and 2 bases respectively, with 10 bases between them. Germline CDR1 SSHAT, CDR2 FNYEAQ (reference sequence). Only in-frame clones appear in the TCRdb table, and some are missing; sequencing was by immunoSEQ multiplex PCR. This table has 4,500 to 6,500 clones, around 87% appearing once. A note on this clone: Its matching antigen is unknown.

The time point here: proximal margin of the surgical specimen (macroscopically non-inflamed). This clonotype was sampled from an adult with Crohn's disease. Material for sequencing was ileal tissue. V usage is TRBV7-7 and J usage is TRBJ2-1; possible D gene TRBD2, 5 bases. The CDR3 DNA reads TGTGCCAGCAGCCCTCCCGGGACCTACAATGAGCAGTTCTTC. It specifies CASSPPGTYNEQFF.